This T cell receptor beta chain emerged from a study of neoadjuvant anti-PD-1 for oral cavity cancer. On the study more broadly: Around day 43, patients without progression received a fourth nivolumab dose before surgery.

This clone was found once. What it binds is unknown. The protocol was immunoSEQ multiplex PCR, while the TCRdb copy is restricted to in-frame clones and leaves out a portion. The sample holds 14,000 or so clones, 76% seen once. Time point noted: after neoadjuvant nivolumab, at surgical resection. Analysis of PBMCs was direct, with no culture step. This CDR3 contains 13 residues. The germline CDR1 and CDR2 sequences are SGHTA and FQGNSA. The J segment lost 7 bases and the V segment lost 6 bases, leaving 5 bases of the junction unmatched. Study conclusions and caveats: Pretreatment Treg/Th17 ratio correlated inversely with post-treatment tumor clonality. With three patients per group, TCR findings need larger cohorts.

The rearrangement joins TRBV7-2 to TRBJ1-4; 7 bases agree with TRBD1. This receptor was obtained from a person aged 35-79 years with oral cavity squamous cell carcinoma. The material sequenced was PBMCs, taken after nivolumab (anti-PD-1) treatment. CDR3 protein: CASSAGGSEKLFF. CDR3 DNA: TGTGCCAGCAGTGCAGGGGGGAGTGAAAAACTGTTTTTT.